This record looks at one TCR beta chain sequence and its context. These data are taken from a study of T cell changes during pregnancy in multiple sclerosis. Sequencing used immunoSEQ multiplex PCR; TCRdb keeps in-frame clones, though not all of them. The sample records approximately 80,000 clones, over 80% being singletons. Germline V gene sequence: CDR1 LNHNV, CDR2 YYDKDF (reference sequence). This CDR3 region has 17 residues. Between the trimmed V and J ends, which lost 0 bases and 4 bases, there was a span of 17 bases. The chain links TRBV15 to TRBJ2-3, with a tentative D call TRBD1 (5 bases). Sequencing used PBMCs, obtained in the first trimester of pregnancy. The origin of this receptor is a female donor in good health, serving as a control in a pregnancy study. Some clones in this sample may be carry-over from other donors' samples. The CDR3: CATSRDMAGYSSDTQYF. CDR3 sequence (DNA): TGTGCCACCAGCAGAGATATGGCAGGGTATAGCTCAGATACGCAGTATTTT.